Shown below are 9 T cell receptor beta chains from a single sample sequenced in a study of Tregs in tolerant kidney transplant recipients. Libraries were prepared by immunoSEQ multiplex PCR; TCRdb keeps only in-frame clonotypes and omits some of them. The table shows over 50,000 clones, with over 70% occurring only once. The sequenced material came from CD4+ T cells from blood. The receptors originated from a human donor in good health.

V gene TRBV14 combines with J gene TRBJ2-3, with D perhaps matching TRBD2 (6 bases). V was trimmed by 4 bases and J by 8 bases, leaving 22 bases between them. Germline loops: CDR1 SGHDN, CDR2 FVKESK. CDR3 length: 16 residues. CDR3 nucleotides: TGTGCCAGCAGCCGACCCCTATTAGAAGCGGGTGGTACGCAGTATTTT. This translates into CASSRPLLEAGGTQYF.

The chain is built from TRBV4-3 and TRBJ1-5; possibly TRBD1 for D (6 bases). This CDR3 has 16 residues. Germline CDR1 LGHNA, CDR2 YSLEER. The V gene lost 0 bases and the J gene lost 5 bases, with 14 bases spanning the gap. The CDR3 region is CASSQDRYRADQPQHF. In nucleotides, the CDR3 is TGCGCCAGCAGCCAAGATAGGTACAGGGCTGATCAGCCCCAGCATTTT.

This clone was recorded a few times. The rearrangement joins TRBV20-1 to TRBJ1-1; D might be TRBD1 (6 bases). CDR1 is DFQATT and CDR2 is SNEGSKA in the germline V gene (reference sequence). This CDR3 is 11 amino acids long. Trimming left V 2 bases short and J 6 bases short, with 7 bases between. In DNA form, the CDR3 reads TGCAGTGCTAGATGGACAGCTGAAGCTTTCTTT. It encodes CSARWTAEAFF.

The J gene is TRBJ2-2, the V gene TRBV19; tentatively, D is TRBD1 (5 bases). This CDR3 contains 16 residues. V dropped 9 bases and J dropped 2 bases, with 19 bases sitting between them. The germline gives CDR1 LNHDA, CDR2 SQIVND (reference sequence). The CDR3 here is CASRRKQGVNTGELFF. For the CDR3, the DNA is TGTGCCAGCAGAAGAAAGCAGGGTGTTAACACCGGGGAGCTGTTTTTT.

This sequence joins TRBV10-1 and TRBJ2-1, with 13 bases lining up with TRBD2. Per the germline V gene, CDR1 is WNHNN and CDR2 is SYGVQD (reference sequence). After removal of 4 bases from V and 6 bases from J, the junction contained 6 bases not matched to a gene. The length of the CDR3 is 16 residues. This CDR3 reads CASSVLAGGHSNEQFF. CDR3 DNA: TGCGCCAGCAGTGTACTAGCGGGAGGGCACAGCAATGAGCAGTTCTTC.

This clone was seen just once. The chain recombines TRBV19 with TRBJ1-1; the match to TRBD1 covers 7 bases. Germline V CDR1 and CDR2: LNHDA, SQIVND (reference sequence). V was clipped by 7 bases and J by 2 bases; unmatched bases: 7. The CDR3 covers 14 residues. This CDR3 reads CASNPTGLNTEAFF. DNA for the CDR3: TGTGCCAGTAACCCGACAGGGTTAAACACTGAAGCTTTCTTT.

J is TRBJ2-3 and V is TRBV25-1; the D is unclear. From germline, CDR1 is MGHDK and CDR2 SYGVNS. V lost 3 bases and J lost 0, with 7 bases in between. The CDR3 has 14 residues. The CDR3 loop is CASSEAASTDTQYF. In DNA form, the CDR3 reads TGTGCCAGCAGTGAGGCGGCTAGCACAGATACGCAGTATTTT.

The J gene is TRBJ1-3, the V gene TRBV29-1; possibly TRBD1 for D (5 bases). This CDR3 is 14 amino acids long. V shed 4 bases and J shed 0 bases, with 10 bases lying between them. Germline loops: CDR1 SQVTM, CDR2 ANQGSEA. The CDR3 bases are TGCAGCGTTGTAGACAGCTTCTCTGGAAACACCATATATTTT. Protein sequence: CSVVDSFSGNTIYF.

The chain combines TRBV5-1 with TRBJ1-5; TRBD1 is a possible D gene (6 bases). The CDR3 is 15 residues long. The germline V gene has CDR1 SGHRS and CDR2 YFSETQ. Trimming left V 0 bases short and J 4 bases short, with 11 bases between. The CDR3, as DNA: TGCGCCAGCAGCTTGGCCGGGACATTAAATCAGCCCCAGCATTTT. Amino acid sequence: CASSLAGTLNQPQHF.